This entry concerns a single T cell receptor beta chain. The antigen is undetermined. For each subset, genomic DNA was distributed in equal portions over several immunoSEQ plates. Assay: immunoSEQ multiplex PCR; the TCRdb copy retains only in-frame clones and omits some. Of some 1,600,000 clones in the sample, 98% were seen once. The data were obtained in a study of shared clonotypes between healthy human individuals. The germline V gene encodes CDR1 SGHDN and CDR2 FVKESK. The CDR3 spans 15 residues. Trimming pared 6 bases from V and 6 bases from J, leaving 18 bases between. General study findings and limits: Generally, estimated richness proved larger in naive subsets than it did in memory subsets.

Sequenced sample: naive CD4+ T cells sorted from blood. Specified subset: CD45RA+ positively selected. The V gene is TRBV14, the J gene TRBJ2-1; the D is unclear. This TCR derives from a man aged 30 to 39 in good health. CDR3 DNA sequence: TGTGCCAGCAGTCACCGCGGTGGCGGTCTCAATGAGCAGTTCTTC. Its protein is CASSHRGGGLNEQFF.